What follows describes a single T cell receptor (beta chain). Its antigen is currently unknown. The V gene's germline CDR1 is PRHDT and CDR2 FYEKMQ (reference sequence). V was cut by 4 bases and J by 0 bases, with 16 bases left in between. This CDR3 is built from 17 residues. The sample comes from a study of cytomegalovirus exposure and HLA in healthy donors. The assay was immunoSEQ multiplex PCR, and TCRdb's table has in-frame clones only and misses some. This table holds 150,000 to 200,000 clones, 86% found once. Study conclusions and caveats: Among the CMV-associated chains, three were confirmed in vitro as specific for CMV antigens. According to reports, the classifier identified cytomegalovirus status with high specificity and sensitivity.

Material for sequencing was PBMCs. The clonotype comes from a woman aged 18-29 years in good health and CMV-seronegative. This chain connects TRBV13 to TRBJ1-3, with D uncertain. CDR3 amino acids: CASSSVLEAYSGNTIYF. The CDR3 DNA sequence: TGTGCCAGCAGCTCCGTCTTAGAAGCTTACTCTGGAAACACCATATATTTT.